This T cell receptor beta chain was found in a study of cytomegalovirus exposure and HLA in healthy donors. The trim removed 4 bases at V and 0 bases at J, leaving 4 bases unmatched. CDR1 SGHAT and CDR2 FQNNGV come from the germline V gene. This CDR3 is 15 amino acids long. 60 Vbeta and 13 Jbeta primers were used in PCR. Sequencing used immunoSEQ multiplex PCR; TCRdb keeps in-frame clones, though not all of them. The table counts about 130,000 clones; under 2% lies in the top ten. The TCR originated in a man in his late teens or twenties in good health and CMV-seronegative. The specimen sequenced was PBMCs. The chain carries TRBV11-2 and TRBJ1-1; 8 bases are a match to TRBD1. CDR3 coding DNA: TGTGCCAGCAGCTATGGGACAGGCATGAACACTGAAGCTTTCTTT. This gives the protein CASSYGTGMNTEAFF.